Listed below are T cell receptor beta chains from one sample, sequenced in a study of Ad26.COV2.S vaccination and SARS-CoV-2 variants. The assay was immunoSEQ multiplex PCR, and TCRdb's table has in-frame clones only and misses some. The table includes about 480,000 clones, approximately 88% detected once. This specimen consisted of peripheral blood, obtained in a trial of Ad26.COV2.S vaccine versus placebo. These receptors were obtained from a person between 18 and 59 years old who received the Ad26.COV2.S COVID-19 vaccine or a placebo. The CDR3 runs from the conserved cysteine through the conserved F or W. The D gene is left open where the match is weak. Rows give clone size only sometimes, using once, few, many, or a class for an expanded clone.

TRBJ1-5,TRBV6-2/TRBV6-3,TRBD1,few,CASSKAADRGQQPQHF,TGTGCCAGCAGTAAGGCGGCGGACAGGGGCCAGCAGCCCCAGCATTTT
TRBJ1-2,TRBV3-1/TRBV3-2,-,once,CASSQQGRKIYGYTF,TGTGCCAGCAGCCAACAGGGGAGGAAAATCTATGGCTACACCTTC
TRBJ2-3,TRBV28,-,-,CASSLFFPRGQRTTDTQYF,TGTGCCAGCAGTTTATTTTTCCCCAGGGGCCAACGGACCACAGATACGCAGTATTTT
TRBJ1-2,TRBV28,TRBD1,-,CASPQAGQGAFGYTF,TGTGCCAGTCCTCAAGCCGGACAGGGTGCGTTTGGCTACACCTTC
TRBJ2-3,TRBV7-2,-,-,CASSSGLGDTQYF,TGTGCCAGCAGTTCAGGGTTGGGGGATACGCAGTATTTT
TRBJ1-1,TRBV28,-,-,CASRVANTEAFF,TGTGCCAGCAGGGTAGCAAACACTGAAGCTTTCTTT
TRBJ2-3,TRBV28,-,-,CASSSSGTGTDTQYF,TGTGCCAGCAGTTCGTCCGGGACTGGCACAGATACGCAGTATTTT
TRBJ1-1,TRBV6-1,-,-,CASSGSPPWEGTEAFF,TGTGCCAGCAGTGGCTCCCCCCCCTGGGAAGGCACTGAAGCTTTCTTT
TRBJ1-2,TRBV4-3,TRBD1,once,CASSQERGLGGYTF,TGCGCCAGCAGCCAAGAGAGGGGGCTGGGGGGCTACACCTTC
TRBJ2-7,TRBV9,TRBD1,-,CASSLGTGASYEQYF,TGTGCCAGCAGCTTGGGGACAGGGGCCTCCTACGAGCAGTACTTC
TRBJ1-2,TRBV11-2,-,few,CASSTLGAGVGYTF,TGTGCCAGCAGCACACTCGGAGCGGGGGTCGGCTACACCTTC
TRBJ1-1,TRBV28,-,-,CASTETGNTEAFF,TGTGCCAGCACCGAGACAGGGAACACTGAAGCTTTCTTT
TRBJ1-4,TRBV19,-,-,CASSIGGRLNEKLFF,TGTGCCAGTAGTATAGGGGGACGGCTGAATGAAAAACTGTTTTTT
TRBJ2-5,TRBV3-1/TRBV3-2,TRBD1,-,CASSPDLDRGKETQYF,TGTGCCAGCAGCCCAGACTTGGACAGGGGTAAAGAGACCCAGTACTTC
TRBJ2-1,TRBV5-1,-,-,CASSLGTKTNNEQFF,TGCGCCAGCAGCTTGGGTACGAAGACCAACAATGAGCAGTTCTTC
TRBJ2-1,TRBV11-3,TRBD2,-,CASSNSLAGVRNEQFF,TGTGCCAGCAGCAATTCACTAGCGGGAGTAAGAAATGAGCAGTTCTTC
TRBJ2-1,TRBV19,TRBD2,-,CASRLAGGPDEQFF,TGTGCCAGTAGACTAGCGGGAGGGCCGGATGAGCAGTTCTTC
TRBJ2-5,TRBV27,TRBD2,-,CASKNEGGRPGETQYF,TGTGCCAGCAAGAATGAGGGCGGGAGGCCGGGAGAGACCCAGTACTTC
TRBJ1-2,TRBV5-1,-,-,CASSLEWGRGGYTF,TGCGCCAGCAGCTTGGAATGGGGGCGTGGAGGCTACACCTTC
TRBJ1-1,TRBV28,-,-,CASTGFTEAFF,TGTGCCAGTACAGGGTTCACTGAAGCTTTCTTT
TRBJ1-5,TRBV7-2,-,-,CASSLVLQGGEQHF,TGTGCCAGCAGCTTAGTTTTACAGGGAGGGGAGCAGCATTTT
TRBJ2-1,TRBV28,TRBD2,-,CASTSGGRNYNEQFF,TGTGCCAGCACTAGCGGGGGGCGGAATTACAATGAGCAGTTCTTC
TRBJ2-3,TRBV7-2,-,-,CASSLGLRGGADTQYF,TGTGCCAGCAGCTTGGGACTAAGGGGGGGTGCAGATACGCAGTATTTT
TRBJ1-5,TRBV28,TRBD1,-,CASSFSGQINQPQHF,TGTGCCAGCAGTTTCTCGGGACAGATAAATCAGCCCCAGCATTTT
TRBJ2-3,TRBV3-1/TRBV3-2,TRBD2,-,CASSQRLAGTTDTQYF,TGTGCCAGCAGCCAAAGACTAGCGGGGACCACAGATACGCAGTATTTT
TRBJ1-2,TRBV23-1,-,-,CASSQVTAHGYTF,TGCGCCAGCAGTCAGGTCACAGCCCATGGCTACACCTTC
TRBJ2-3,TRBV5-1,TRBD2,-,CASRGLAGGTDTQYF,TGCGCCAGCCGGGGACTAGCGGGGGGCACAGATACGCAGTATTTT
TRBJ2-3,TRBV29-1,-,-,CSARGGTDTQYF,TGCAGCGCTAGAGGTGGTACAGATACGCAGTATTTT
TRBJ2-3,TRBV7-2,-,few,CASSLAGRATDTQYF,TGTGCCAGCAGCTTAGCGGGTAGGGCCACAGATACGCAGTATTTT
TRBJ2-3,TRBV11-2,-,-,CASSLDSTSTDTQYF,TGTGCCAGCAGCTTAGACAGTACTAGCACAGATACGCAGTATTTT
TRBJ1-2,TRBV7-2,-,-,CASSSPGRLYGYTF,TGTGCCAGCAGCTCCCCAGGCAGACTCTATGGCTACACCTTC
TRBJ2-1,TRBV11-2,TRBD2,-,CASRLGLAGGDEQFF,TGTGCCAGCCGCCTGGGACTAGCGGGAGGGGATGAGCAGTTCTTC
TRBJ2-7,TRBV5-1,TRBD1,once,CASSRRTGGAYEQYF,TGCGCCAGCAGCCGACGGACAGGGGGCGCCTACGAGCAGTACTTC
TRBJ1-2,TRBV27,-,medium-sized,CASSLWRNGNGGYTF,TGTGCCAGCAGTTTATGGCGGAACGGGAATGGTGGCTACACCTTC
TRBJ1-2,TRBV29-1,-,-,CSVGAKTNYGYTF,TGCAGCGTTGGAGCCAAAACTAACTATGGCTACACCTTC
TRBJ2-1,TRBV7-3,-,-,CASSSVGTSYNEQFF,TGTGCCAGCAGCTCTGTCGGAACCTCCTACAATGAGCAGTTCTTC
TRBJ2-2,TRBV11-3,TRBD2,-,CASSLAGGINTGELFF,TGTGCCAGCAGCTTAGCGGGAGGAATCAACACCGGGGAGCTGTTTTTT
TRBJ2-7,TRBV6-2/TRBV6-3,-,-,CASSLRRGAYEQYF,TGTGCCAGCAGTCTCAGGAGGGGTGCCTACGAGCAGTACTTC
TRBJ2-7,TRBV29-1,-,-,CSVETVSSYEQYF,TGCAGCGTTGAAACTGTAAGCTCCTACGAGCAGTACTTC
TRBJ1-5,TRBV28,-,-,CASSLREPQHF,TGTGCCAGCAGCCTCAGGGAGCCCCAGCATTTT
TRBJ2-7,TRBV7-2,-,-,CASSPNYEQYF,TGTGCCAGCAGCCCTAACTACGAGCAGTACTTC
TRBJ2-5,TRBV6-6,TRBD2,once,CASSLLSGTSGGETQYF,TGTGCCAGCAGTCTTCTTTCCGGGACTAGCGGAGGAGAGACCCAGTACTTC
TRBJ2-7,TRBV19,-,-,CASSMMSQFGEQYF,TGTGCCAGTAGTATGATGAGCCAGTTCGGCGAGCAGTACTTC
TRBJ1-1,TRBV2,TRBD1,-,CASRLDRAIEAFF,TGTGCCAGCAGGTTGGACAGGGCGATTGAAGCTTTCTTT